This T cell receptor (beta chain) was obtained from a study of tumor-infiltrating lymphocytes in primary liver carcinoma. This clonotype has a count of ten or more. Co-extraction of RNA and DNA was performed on about 20-32 mg of unsorted bulk tissue. The CDR3 totals 15 residues. Germline loops: CDR1 SEHNR, CDR2 FQNEAQ (reference sequence). With V trimmed by 6 bases and J by 9 bases, 14 bases remained unmatched. The template, 500 ng total RNA, yielded TCR beta cDNA made with a constant-region primer. Amplification in three nested multiplex PCR rounds with slightly modified ARM-PCR gave rise to TCR beta libraries. The first two PCR rounds, around 10 cycles each, used TRBV1-TRBV30 forward primers and a C-beta reverse primer. TCRdb analysed the multiplex PCR reads with MiXCR anew, one entry per CDR3 protein. The repertoire includes about 190,000 distinct CDR3 sequences, just under 85% of them detected once, and roughly 18% sits in the top ten.

The sequenced sample consisted of tumor tissue from primary liver carcinoma. The chain has TRBV7-9 and TRBJ2-1, with 7 bases matching TRBD2. This clonotype originated in a middle-aged man with primary liver carcinoma and hepatitis B virus infection. CDR3: CASSQLGGRAVEQFF. CDR3 in DNA: TGTGCCAGCAGTCAATTGGGTGGGAGGGCCGTTGAGCAGTTCTTC.